This TCR beta chain was sequenced during a study of shared T cell receptors in the human thymus. The sample holds one count of this clone. This CDR3 has 17 amino acids. TCRdb's copy holds only in-frame clones and misses some; the assay was immunoSEQ multiplex PCR. The data hold hundreds of thousands of clones, with over 75% observed a single time. These data are also associated with another study on human thymus T cells. In that study: Thymus pieces cut out during corrective heart surgery were the tissue that was used. Related research described strongly overlapping thymic repertoires in unrelated people.

The sequence was collected from a boy in the first two years of life with a congenital heart defect. The chain joins TRBV1 to TRBJ2-5; the table's D call, TRBD2, has no DNA check behind it. TRBV1 is shown as a pseudogene. The specimen sequenced was thymocytes. The CDR3 sequence: CTSSQWHGGGAWETQYF. CDR3 nucleotide sequence: TGCACCAGCAGCCAATGGCATGGCGGGGGGGCCTGGGAGACCCAGTACTTC.